This TCR beta chain was captured in a study of blood T cells in healthy people across ages. Study conclusions and caveats: Estimates of total diversity, which came from one million sequenced T cells, were considered to be underestimates.

Note on this clonotype: Its cognate antigen is unknown.

Primers used in a second PCR of roughly 6 to 12 cycles were a sample-barcoded 5' primer and a J-beta primer mix. TCRdb independently ran MiXCR on the 5' RACE reads; one entry per CDR3 protein. The sample lists 1.5 million or so distinct CDR3 sequences, approximately 40% occurring once. The germline V gene has CDR1 LGHDT and CDR2 YNNKEL (reference sequence). The length of the CDR3 is 16 residues. Trimming took 3 bases from V and 1 from J, leaving 14 bases between them. Isolating PBMCs gave at least 7 million of these cells per sample. The sequencing sample was made of blood. The clonotype was recovered from a woman younger than 35 in good health. The genes are TRBV3-1 and TRBJ2-3; D is perhaps TRBD1 (5 bases). The CDR3 is CASSHPSRVGTDTQYF. As DNA, the CDR3 is TGTGCCAGCAGCCACCCGTCCAGGGTCGGCACAGATACGCAGTATTTT.